This T cell receptor beta chain is drawn from a study of regulatory dendritic cells for organ transplantation (dated 2017 in TCRdb). For context, the study as a whole: Sorted naive and memory CD4+ and CD8+ T cells had their TCRbeta repertoires sequenced both before and after allostimulation with either regulatory or mature dendritic cells. Overall study outcomes, separate from this receptor: Among the resting subsets, memory CD8+ T cells contained the most alloreactive TCR clonotypes. Naive CD4+ and CD8+ T cells showed highly diverse repertoires, whereas memory cells were less diverse and memory CD8+ cells were the most oligoclonal. Expansion of memory CD8+ clones was induced by allostimulation in both subjects, but more limited expansion appeared to be induced by regulatory dendritic cells than by mature dendritic cells. Sequencing was done in only a couple of subjects, and the authors reported considerable heterogeneity between individuals in the alloreactive memory CD8+ T cell pool.

Naive T cells were sorted as CD45RA+ and memory T cells as CD45RO+ CD4+ or CD8+ cells by FACS. T cells for TCR sequencing came from a couple of healthy control subjects. Unstimulated sorted T cell subsets served as baseline controls for the mixed lymphocyte reactions. The Qiagen DNeasy Blood & Tissue Kit was used for extraction of genomic DNA. Cut back by 6 bases and 9 bases, the V and J ends lie 7 bases apart. The CDR3 starts with the cysteine, ends with the phenylalanine, and has 10 residues. Just the 30-base CDR3 DNA is kept, in frame starting at base 1. The CDR1 and CDR2 encoded by the germline V gene are SNHLY and FYNNEI. Multiplexed two-step PCR with Vbeta-specific forward primers and Jbeta-specific reverse primers was used to amplify TCRbeta CDR3 regions. Through the immunoSEQ service, the TCRbeta libraries were run on an Illumina instrument for sequencing. From the authors' description of their analysis: IMGT annotation was used to assign V, D and J genes, and synthetic CDR3 analogues were used to correct the counts for multiplex PCR bias. Repertoire clonality was computed in the immunoSEQ Analyzer as one minus normalized Shannon entropy. Fisher's exact test with Benjamini-Hochberg false discovery rate control was used to define clonal expansion, with two-tailed P<0.01. The source is immuneACCESS, and TCRdb retained only in-frame sequences with V and J called. Part of the clones is not carried over; for the studies checked, unresolved V genes explain less than half of this, and the remainder is unexplained. That table gives V, J and clone size, and the DNA gave D and trimming. In this sample the table shows almost 35,000 clones, 85% to 90% of which occur a single time. The biggest ten clones account for roughly 0.065% of the sample.

For this clone: It lacks a known antigen. It has no much larger one-base neighbor in the sample; base qualities were not kept.

This clonotype was sampled from a human donor in good health. The sample comprised naive CD4+ T cells from blood. The cell subset or site label on this specimen signifies: CD45RA+ naive T cells. The chain is encoded by TRBV2 joined to TRBJ2-3; confidence is insufficient to name the D gene. The CDR3 loop reads CASRSGTQYF. The DNA sequence follows: TGTGCCAGCAGGAGTGGCACGCAGTATTTT.